This is a list of T cell receptor beta chains from one sample in a study of cytomegalovirus exposure and HLA in healthy donors. Assay used: immunoSEQ multiplex PCR; TCRdb lists only in-frame clones, some missing. The sample carries over 110,000 clones, over 65% recorded once. Sequencing was carried out using PBMCs. These receptor sequences come from a male donor in good health and CMV-seronegative. Both conserved end residues are part of each CDR3. The D gene is left open where the match is weak. Clone sizes are given selectively: once, few, many, or a class where the clone is expanded.

D gene	clone size	V gene	J gene	CDR3 DNA	CDR3 protein
TRBD2	-	TRBV25-1	TRBJ2-1	TGTGCCAGCAGTGACCATCCCGGACTAGCGGGAGGGACTCAGTTCTTC	CASSDHPGLAGGTQFF
-	-	TRBV27	TRBJ2-3	TGTGCCAGCAGTTTAGCGGCTAGCTCAGATACGCAGTATTTT	CASSLAASSDTQYF
TRBD1	-	TRBV30	TRBJ1-2	TGTGCCTGGAGTACGACAGGGGCTGGCTACACCTTC	CAWSTTGAGYTF
-	-	TRBV7-9	TRBJ1-2	TGTGCCAGCAGCTTAACTGGTTCGGGGGAAGACGGCTACACCTTC	CASSLTGSGEDGYTF
TRBD1	-	TRBV18	TRBJ1-5	TGTGCCAGCTCACCACTTGGGACAGGGAATCAGCCCCAGCATTTT	CASSPLGTGNQPQHF
-	once	TRBV5-4	TRBJ2-3	TGTGCCAGCAGCTTGGGGAGAGCTAGCACAGATACGCAGTATTTT	CASSLGRASTDTQYF
-	-	TRBV27	TRBJ2-5	TGTGCCAGCAGTTTACACAGCCAAGAGACCCAGTACTTC	CASSLHSQETQYF
TRBD1	-	TRBV6-1	TRBJ2-3	TGTGCCAGCAGTGAAGCGATACAGGGGGCAGATACGCAGTATTTT	CASSEAIQGADTQYF
-	-	TRBV10-3	TRBJ2-2	TGTGCCATCAGACTACCGGCGAATACCGGGGAGCTGTTTTTT	CAIRLPANTGELFF
TRBD1	-	TRBV5-1	TRBJ1-2	TGCGCCAGCAGCTTGGGCTCCACAGGGGGCGGTGGCTACACCTTC	CASSLGSTGGGGYTF
-	-	TRBV11-3	TRBJ2-2	TGTGCCAGCAGCTTAGGGGCCGGGGACTACACCGGGGAGCTGTTTTTT	CASSLGAGDYTGELFF
-	-	TRBV2	TRBJ2-2	TGTGCCAGCAGACTGGACAGACCCTACACCGGGGAGCTGTTTTTT	CASRLDRPYTGELFF
-	-	TRBV19	TRBJ2-7	TGTGCCAGTAGTACGAACCCGGGTTACGAGCAGTACTTC	CASSTNPGYEQYF
TRBD1	-	TRBV25-1	TRBJ2-3	TGTGCCAGCATTCCTCCCTGGACAGGGGGCGCAGATACGCAGTATTTT	CASIPPWTGGADTQYF
TRBD1	-	TRBV11-2	TRBJ1-5	TGTGCCAGCAGACAACAGGGGCCTAATCAGCCCCAGCATTTT	CASRQQGPNQPQHF
TRBD2	-	TRBV9	TRBJ2-5	TGTGCCAGCAGCGTAGGGGGGGGGACCCAGTACTTC	CASSVGGGTQYF
-	-	TRBV7-2	TRBJ1-5	TGTGCCAGCAGCCCCCCCTCAGGGGTGGATCAGCCCCAGCATTTT	CASSPPSGVDQPQHF
-	-	TRBV13	TRBJ2-1	TGTGCCAGCAGCGCCGACAGGGAGGTCTACAATGAGCAGTTCTTC	CASSADREVYNEQFF
-	-	TRBV7-9	TRBJ1-1	TGTGCCAGCAGATTGGACAACATGAACACTGAAGCTTTCTTT	CASRLDNMNTEAFF
-	-	TRBV19	TRBJ2-7	TGTGCCAGTAGTATCGGGGGTTACGAGCAGTACTTC	CASSIGGYEQYF
TRBD2	-	TRBV7-9	TRBJ2-1	TGTGCCAGCAGCTCGCCCCGGTCTAGCGGGAGGGCCAGTGAGCAGTTCTTC	CASSSPRSSGRASEQFF
-	-	TRBV9	TRBJ1-1	TGTGCCAGCAGCCCGGGAACCGAAGCTTTCTTT	CASSPGTEAFF
-	-	TRBV11-2	TRBJ2-7	TGTGCCAGCAGCTTAGGCGTGAACTACGAGCAGTACTTC	CASSLGVNYEQYF
-	once	TRBV6-1	TRBJ2-7	TGTGCCAGCAGTGAAGGAGGGAGCTACGAGCAGTACTTC	CASSEGGSYEQYF
TRBD2	-	TRBV7-2	TRBJ2-3	TGTGCCAGCAGCTCCTTCCCCCAGCGGGAAGGCGGGCCAGATACGCAGTATTTT	CASSSFPQREGGPDTQYF
TRBD2	-	TRBV4-1	TRBJ2-1	TGCGCCAGCAGACCTGGGCTAGCGGGAGGACGGGAGCAGTTCTTC	CASRPGLAGGREQFF
-	-	TRBV6-1	TRBJ2-6	TGTGCCAGCAGTGTGGGCGACTCTGGGGCCAACGTCCTGACTTTC	CASSVGDSGANVLTF
-	few	TRBV6-6	TRBJ2-7	TGTGCCAGCGAGGACTCCTACGAGCAGTACTTC	CASEDSYEQYF
-	once	TRBV29-1	TRBJ2-7	TGCAGCGTAATACTAGGGACCTACGAGCAGTACTTC	CSVILGTYEQYF
-	-	TRBV14	TRBJ1-1	TGTGCCAGCAGCCGGGGGCGAAGCACTGAAGCTTTCTTT	CASSRGRSTEAFF
-	once	TRBV9	TRBJ2-1	TGTGCCAGCAGCGTAGCGAGCATCCTAGGCAATGAGCAGTTCTTC	CASSVASILGNEQFF
-	-	TRBV27	TRBJ1-1	TGTGCCAGCAGTGGACACCGTGAAGCTTTCTTT	CASSGHREAFF
-	-	TRBV11-2	TRBJ2-7	TGTGCCAGCAGCTCCATTCTAGCCCCCTACGAGCAGTACTTC	CASSSILAPYEQYF
-	-	TRBV7-8	TRBJ2-7	TGTGCCAGCAGCCAGGTCGCCTTTAGACAGGGACTCTCCTACGAGCAGTACTTC	CASSQVAFRQGLSYEQYF
-	-	TRBV11-2	TRBJ1-1	TGTGCCAGCAGCTTTCCTGGGGGCTCCGCTGAAGCTTTCTTT	CASSFPGGSAEAFF
-	-	TRBV9	TRBJ1-3	TGTGCCAGCAGCATTACCCCGGGGAAGGGAAACACCATATATTTT	CASSITPGKGNTIYF
-	-	TRBV11-2	TRBJ1-1	TGTGCCAGCAGCTTAGGGTTCGGGGACACTGAAGCTTTCTTT	CASSLGFGDTEAFF
TRBD1	-	TRBV27	TRBJ1-5	TGTGCCAGCAGCTTCATGACAGGGAGCAATCAGCCCCAGCATTTT	CASSFMTGSNQPQHF
-	-	TRBV10-2	TRBJ2-7	TGCGCCAGCAGTGAGTCCAACAGCTACGAGCAGTACTTC	CASSESNSYEQYF
TRBD2	once	TRBV7-2	TRBJ2-3	TGTGCCAGCAGCCAGGGACTAGCAACAGATACGCAGTATTTT	CASSQGLATDTQYF
-	-	TRBV10-2	TRBJ2-7	TGCGCCACCAACCGGGACGTATTGGCGGGATACGAGCAGTACTTC	CATNRDVLAGYEQYF
TRBD1	-	TRBV6-1	TRBJ2-2	TGTGCCAGCAGTGACCCGACAGGGGGTGTCGGGGAGCTGTTTTTT	CASSDPTGGVGELFF
TRBD1	-	TRBV4-3	TRBJ2-7	TGCGCCAGCAGCCTAGAGTACAGGGGGGCCTACGAGCAGTACTTC	CASSLEYRGAYEQYF
-	-	TRBV6-1	TRBJ1-2	TGTGCCAGCAGCCCGGGACACTTTGGCTACACCTTC	CASSPGHFGYTF
-	few	TRBV5-4	TRBJ2-5	TGTGCCAGCAGCGGCACTGGAGGGCCACGAGAGACCCAGTACTTC	CASSGTGGPRETQYF
-	few	TRBV6-4	TRBJ2-3	TGTGCCAGCAGTGACTCAGTGGGATTTGGGAGGCAGTATTTT	CASSDSVGFGRQYF